This is a list of T cell receptor beta chains from one sample in a study of cytomegalovirus exposure and HLA in healthy donors. Sequencing was performed with immunoSEQ multiplex PCR; in TCRdb, only in-frame clones are kept and a portion is missing. The data show hundreds of thousands of clones, with over 75% seen just once and 2% to 2.5% held by the top ten. Sequenced material: PBMCs. The receptors originated from a woman in her late teens or twenties in good health and CMV-seropositive. The CDR3 runs from the conserved cysteine through the conserved F or W. Fields, in order: CDR3 length, clone size, J gene, D gene, V gene, CDR3 protein, CDR3 DNA. A D gene is named only where the DNA matches it firmly. Expanded clones are given a class, and other clones once, few, many or no size at all.

cdr3_length: 15; clone_size: -; j_call: TRBJ2-7; d_call: TRBD1; v_call: TRBV13; cdr3_aa: CASSLGGRGYYEQYF; cdr3_nt: TGTGCCAGCAGCTTAGGAGGCAGGGGGTACTACGAGCAGTACTTC
cdr3_length: 17; clone_size: -; j_call: TRBJ2-3; d_call: TRBD1; v_call: TRBV30; cdr3_aa: CAWSAPRTGGFTDTQYF; cdr3_nt: TGTGCCTGGAGCGCTCCCAGGACAGGGGGCTTCACAGATACGCAGTATTTT
cdr3_length: 13; clone_size: -; j_call: TRBJ2-7; d_call: TRBD1; v_call: TRBV6-1; cdr3_aa: CASSDRGPYEQYF; cdr3_nt: TGTGCCAGCAGCGACAGGGGGCCCTACGAGCAGTACTTC
cdr3_length: 16; clone_size: -; j_call: TRBJ2-1; d_call: -; v_call: TRBV6-4; cdr3_aa: CASSAYRGGSPNEQFF; cdr3_nt: TGTGCCAGCAGTGCCTACCGAGGTGGGAGCCCCAATGAGCAGTTCTTC
cdr3_length: 18; clone_size: -; j_call: TRBJ2-4; d_call: -; v_call: TRBV28; cdr3_aa: CASIERAGRNNNKNIQYF; cdr3_nt: TGTGCCAGCATCGAGAGGGCGGGGAGGAACAACAACAAAAACATTCAGTACTTC
cdr3_length: 16; clone_size: -; j_call: TRBJ2-7; d_call: -; v_call: TRBV7-9; cdr3_aa: CASSFVPRELSYEQYF; cdr3_nt: TGTGCCAGCAGCTTTGTTCCGAGGGAGCTCTCCTACGAGCAGTACTTC
cdr3_length: 15; clone_size: -; j_call: TRBJ2-7; d_call: TRBD2; v_call: TRBV29-1; cdr3_aa: CSVGTGLAGVYEQYF; cdr3_nt: TGCAGCGTTGGAACTGGACTAGCGGGAGTCTACGAGCAGTACTTC
cdr3_length: 14; clone_size: -; j_call: TRBJ1-1; d_call: TRBD1; v_call: TRBV30; cdr3_aa: CAWSGGTGNTEAFF; cdr3_nt: TGTGCCTGGAGTGGCGGGACAGGGAACACTGAAGCTTTCTTT
cdr3_length: 14; clone_size: -; j_call: TRBJ2-7; d_call: -; v_call: TRBV2; cdr3_aa: CASSELRRTYEQYF; cdr3_nt: TGTGCCAGCAGTGAATTGAGGCGAACCTACGAGCAGTACTTC
cdr3_length: 13; clone_size: -; j_call: TRBJ1-4; d_call: -; v_call: TRBV6-5; cdr3_aa: CASSSSYYEKLFF; cdr3_nt: TGTGCCAGCAGTTCCTCATACTATGAAAAACTGTTTTTT
cdr3_length: 16; clone_size: -; j_call: TRBJ2-7; d_call: TRBD2; v_call: TRBV28; cdr3_aa: CASSRSLAGYTYEQYF; cdr3_nt: TGTGCCAGCAGTCGATCACTAGCGGGATATACCTACGAGCAGTACTTC
cdr3_length: 14; clone_size: few; j_call: TRBJ1-4; d_call: -; v_call: TRBV6-6; cdr3_aa: CASSYMGQREKLFF; cdr3_nt: TGTGCCAGCAGTTACATGGGACAAAGGGAAAAACTGTTTTTT
cdr3_length: 16; clone_size: -; j_call: TRBJ2-1; d_call: TRBD2; v_call: TRBV6-7; cdr3_aa: CASSSGTSGPSNEQFF; cdr3_nt: TGTGCCAGCAGTTCCGGGACTAGCGGGCCAAGCAATGAGCAGTTCTTC
cdr3_length: 14; clone_size: once; j_call: TRBJ1-1; d_call: -; v_call: TRBV28; cdr3_aa: CASSFNKVNTEAFF; cdr3_nt: TGTGCCAGCAGTTTTAACAAAGTGAACACTGAAGCTTTCTTT
cdr3_length: 16; clone_size: -; j_call: TRBJ1-2; d_call: -; v_call: TRBV5-4; cdr3_aa: CASSPDGSGKNYGYTF; cdr3_nt: TGTGCCAGCAGCCCTGACGGTTCAGGGAAAAACTATGGCTACACCTTC
cdr3_length: 12; clone_size: -; j_call: TRBJ1-2; d_call: -; v_call: TRBV30; cdr3_aa: CAWSRVGYGYTF; cdr3_nt: TGTGCCTGGAGCAGGGTCGGCTATGGCTACACCTTC
cdr3_length: 16; clone_size: -; j_call: TRBJ1-1; d_call: -; v_call: TRBV7-8; cdr3_aa: CASSLAPRLMNTEAFF; cdr3_nt: TGTGCCAGCAGCTTAGCCCCAAGACTCATGAACACTGAAGCTTTCTTT
cdr3_length: 12; clone_size: -; j_call: TRBJ2-3; d_call: -; v_call: TRBV30; cdr3_aa: CAWIRSTDTQYF; cdr3_nt: TGTGCCTGGATTAGATCGACAGATACGCAGTATTTT
cdr3_length: 15; clone_size: once; j_call: TRBJ2-1; d_call: -; v_call: TRBV5-1; cdr3_aa: CASSFTGGGYNEQFF; cdr3_nt: TGCGCCAGCAGTTTTACAGGGGGGGGGTACAATGAGCAGTTCTTC
cdr3_length: 13; clone_size: -; j_call: TRBJ1-2; d_call: -; v_call: TRBV6-1; cdr3_aa: CASSEYTRYGYTF; cdr3_nt: TGTGCCAGCAGTGAATATACTCGCTATGGCTACACCTTC
cdr3_length: 16; clone_size: -; j_call: TRBJ1-2; d_call: TRBD1; v_call: TRBV4-1; cdr3_aa: CASSQLAGQGVYGYTF; cdr3_nt: TGCGCCAGCAGCCAACTTGCCGGACAGGGAGTCTATGGCTACACCTTC
cdr3_length: 16; clone_size: -; j_call: TRBJ2-5; d_call: TRBD2; v_call: TRBV9; cdr3_aa: CASSVGETSGQETQYF; cdr3_nt: TGTGCCAGCAGCGTAGGTGAGACTAGCGGGCAAGAGACCCAGTACTTC
cdr3_length: 13; clone_size: once; j_call: TRBJ2-3; d_call: -; v_call: TRBV9; cdr3_aa: CASSVAGLDTQYF; cdr3_nt: TGTGCCAGCAGCGTAGCGGGGTTAGATACGCAGTATTTT
cdr3_length: 12; clone_size: once; j_call: TRBJ1-1; d_call: -; v_call: TRBV5-1; cdr3_aa: CASSTDTTEAFF; cdr3_nt: TGCGCCAGCAGCACTGACACCACTGAAGCTTTCTTT
cdr3_length: 15; clone_size: -; j_call: TRBJ1-5; d_call: TRBD1; v_call: TRBV4-1; cdr3_aa: CASSQFTGENQPQHF; cdr3_nt: TGCGCCAGCAGCCAATTTACAGGGGAGAATCAGCCCCAGCATTTT